These 17 T cell receptor beta chains came from one sample sequenced in a study of identifying expanded T cells in peripheral blood. The data were produced by immunoSEQ multiplex PCR, yet TCRdb's version contains in-frame clones alone and is incomplete. The sample carries some 70,000 clones, 90% recorded once. The sample consisted of blood. Receptors originate from a person aged 18 to 69 in good health.

The chain uses TRBV27 and TRBJ1-1; the D is unclear. Germline CDR1 is MNHEY and CDR2 is SMNVEV (reference sequence). This CDR3 has 14 amino acids. Trimming cost V 0 bases and J 6 bases, with 11 bases left between them. CDR3 protein: CASSLSRSNPEAFF. CDR3 in DNA: TGTGCCAGCAGTTTATCCCGCAGCAACCCTGAAGCTTTCTTT.

This chain joins TRBV9 and TRBJ2-1; 8 positions agree with TRBD2. V shed 4 bases, J shed 0 bases, and the junction held 6 bases outside the gene matches. Germline CDR1 is SGDLS and CDR2 is YYNGEE. The CDR3 spans 16 residues. The CDR3 DNA follows: TGTGCCAGCAGCCCTAATAGCGGGGACTCCTACAATGAGCAGTTCTTC. It specifies CASSPNSGDSYNEQFF.

The chain carries TRBV28 and TRBJ1-2, with 7 bases aligning to TRBD1. Losses at the gene ends were 7 bases for V and 1 base for J; bases not matched to a gene: 6. Germline lookup yields CDR1 MDHEN and CDR2 SYDVKM. The CDR3 is 14 amino acids. CDR3: CASTPGGGNYGYTF. CDR3 bases: TGTGCCAGCACCCCAGGGGGGGGTAACTATGGCTACACCTTC.

As regards this clone: This specimen includes other DNA sequences encoding the same CDR3. CDR3 nucleotides: TGTGCCAGCAGCTTAGAGGTGAACACTGAAGCTTTCTTT. As protein: CASSLEVNTEAFF. V gene TRBV7-9 combines with J gene TRBJ1-1; no clear D gene. CDR1 is SEHNR and CDR2 is FQNEAQ in the germline V gene (reference sequence). V was clipped by 1 base and J by 0 bases, with 3 bases between them. The CDR3 spans 13 residues.

The CDR3 coding sequence is TGTGCCACCAGCAGGCTAGCGGGAGGAGCAGATACGCAGTATTTT. Protein: CATSRLAGGADTQYF. The chain recombines TRBV15 with TRBJ2-3; TRBD2 agrees at 11 bases. With 3 bases clipped from V and 4 bases from J, the junction kept 3 bases outside the gene matches. CDR3 length: 15 amino acids. CDR1 and CDR2 from the germline V gene are LNHNV and YYDKDF (reference sequence).

V is TRBV4-3 and J is TRBJ2-7; 9 positions agree with TRBD1. Unmatched junction bases numbered 10, after V lost 4 bases and J lost 3 bases. This CDR3 is 16 amino acids long. Germline V gives CDR1 LGHNA, CDR2 YSLEER. DNA of the CDR3: TGCGCCAGCAGCCTCCGGTCTGGGACAGGGAACTACGAGCAGTACTTC. It yields the protein CASSLRSGTGNYEQYF.

The chain links TRBV9 to TRBJ2-3; D not resolved. CDR3 length: 14 amino acids. The germline CDR1 and CDR2 sequences are SGDLS and YYNGEE. V was pared by 0 bases and J by 2 bases, with 7 bases between. The CDR3 DNA is TGTGCCAGCAGCGTAGAGGCAGCCACAGATACGCAGTATTTT. This codes for CASSVEAATDTQYF.

This chain connects TRBV12-5 to TRBJ2-3; D uncertain. The CDR3 extends over 11 amino acids. Trimming left V 6 bases short and J 6 bases short, with 7 bases between. Germline V gene data show CDR1 as LGHNT and CDR2 as FRNRAP. The CDR3 protein is CASGVDDTQYF. The CDR3 region has the DNA TGTGCTAGTGGCGTTGATGATACGCAGTATTTT.

The chain links TRBV4-3 to TRBJ2-4; D not resolved. This CDR3 comprises 18 residues. V was shortened by 3 bases and J by 2 bases, with 20 bases between the two germline ends. Germline assignment: CDR1 LGHNA and CDR2 YSLEER. The CDR3 spells CASSHPTPAPRTKNIQYF. DNA of the CDR3: TGCGCCAGCAGCCACCCTACCCCGGCCCCACGGACCAAAAACATTCAGTACTTC.

This sequence joins TRBV7-9 and TRBJ1-1; D remains unclear. The CDR3 has 13 amino acids. With 3 bases removed from V and 1 base from J, the gap between germline ends came to 6 bases. Germline V gene data show CDR1 as SEHNR and CDR2 as FQNEAQ (reference sequence). CDR3 bases: TGTGCCAGCAGCTTTACCACGAACACTGAAGCTTTCTTT. It yields the protein CASSFTTNTEAFF. Using reference TRBV7-9 and TRBJ1-1 for the parts outside the CDR3, the full variable domain is DTGVSQNPRHKITKRGQNVTFRCDPISEHNRLYWYRQTLGQGPEFLTYFQNEAQLEKSRLLSDRFSAERPKGSFSTLEIQRTEQGDSAMYLCASSFTTNTEAFFGQGTRLTVV.

This clone was found once. The gene calls are TRBV11-2 and TRBJ1-2, with 8 positions matching TRBD1. Germline CDR1 reads SGHAT; CDR2 reads FQNNGV. This CDR3 has 16 residues. Trimming removed 0 bases from V and 7 bases from J; junction bases left unmatched: 10. CDR3 in DNA: TGTGCCAGCAGCTTAGATAGTGCAGGGGGCGTTTTTGGCTACACCTTC. Residues: CASSLDSAGGVFGYTF.

This chain uses TRBV13 with TRBJ2-3; D not certain. The CDR3 totals 14 residues. The germline gives CDR1 PRHDT, CDR2 FYEKMQ (reference sequence). V was trimmed by 1 base and J by 0 bases, leaving 5 bases between them. The CDR3 spells CASSLVSSTDTQYF. DNA for the CDR3: TGTGCCAGCAGCTTAGTAAGCAGCACAGATACGCAGTATTTT.

Note on this clone: This sample also contains other DNA sequences that code for the same CDR3. CDR3 nucleotide sequence: TGTGCTAGTGGTTTGACTTACGAGCAGTACTTC. This encodes CASGLTYEQYF. This chain connects TRBV12-5 to TRBJ2-7; D is ambiguous. Germline values: CDR1 LGHNT, CDR2 FRNRAP. V was clipped by 2 bases and J by 4 bases, with 3 bases between them. The CDR3 contains 11 residues. Supplemented by reference TRBV12-5 and TRBJ2-7, the full variable domain reads DARVTQTPRHKVTEMGQEVTMRCQPILGHNTVFWYRQTMMQGLELLAYFRNRAPLDDSGMPKDRFSAEMPDATLATLKIQPSEPRDSAVYFCASGLTYEQYFGPGTRLTVT.

The J gene is TRBJ2-2, the V gene TRBV11-2; D may be TRBD1 or TRBD2 (6 bases each). The CDR3 extends over 15 amino acids. Germline values: CDR1 SGHAT, CDR2 FQNNGV. V was trimmed by 5 bases and J by 4 bases, leaving 14 bases between them. CDR3 sequence reads: CASSPWGRGTGELFF. The CDR3 coding sequence is TGTGCCAGCAGCCCGTGGGGGCGGGGCACCGGGGAGCTGTTTTTT.

This clone showed up just once. V usage is TRBV12-5 and J usage is TRBJ2-7; TRBD1 aligns across 9 bases. CDR1 is LGHNT, CDR2 FRNRAP, per germline. The CDR3 length is 15 residues. The trim removed 5 bases at V and 1 base at J, leaving 6 bases unmatched. CDR3 sequence reads: CASGVTGTGSYEQYF. In DNA form, the CDR3 reads TGTGCTAGTGGTGTTACCGGGACAGGGTCCTACGAGCAGTACTTC. Supplemented by reference TRBV12-5 and TRBJ2-7, the full variable domain reads DARVTQTPRHKVTEMGQEVTMRCQPILGHNTVFWYRQTMMQGLELLAYFRNRAPLDDSGMPKDRFSAEMPDATLATLKIQPSEPRDSAVYFCASGVTGTGSYEQYFGPGTRLTVT.

The chain employs TRBV7-7 and TRBJ2-5, with D perhaps matching TRBD2 (6 bases). CDR1 and CDR2 from the germline V gene are SSHAT and FNYEAQ (reference sequence). This CDR3 has 13 residues. The CDR3 spells CASGRAPQETQYF. CDR3 DNA: TGTGCTAGCGGTCGGGCGCCCCAAGAGACCCAGTACTTC.

Remarks on this clone: The germline gene is not matched at one end of the junction; a read error may be the cause. The J gene is TRBJ2-1, the V gene TRBV7-9; 10 nucleotides align to TRBD2. In germline, CDR1 is SEHNR, CDR2 FQNEAQ (reference sequence). This CDR3 is built from 16 residues. As DNA, the CDR3 is TGTGCCAGCAGCTTATCTCTAGCGGGAGAATACAGTGAGCAGTTCTTC. It is translated as CASSLSLAGEYSEQFF.